This paragraph covers one TCR beta chain sequence. TCRdb passed the 5' RACE reads through MiXCR, listing each CDR3 protein once. The table shows 400,000 to 650,000 distinct CDR3 sequences, with less than 25% occurring only once. The data derive from a study of identical twins. V shed 8 bases and J 7 bases; nucleotides not matched to a gene: 7. Germline CDR1 MNHNY, CDR2 SVGAGI (reference sequence). The CDR3 length is 13 residues. These data were also reused for a study on T cells expressing NK-cell markers. That paper states: Source material for TCR beta repertoires consisted of sorted CD3+CD56+NKG2C+, CD3+CD56+NKG2C- and CD3+CD56-NKG2C+ T cells.

V and J are TRBV6-6 and TRBJ1-5; 8 nucleotides line up with TRBD1. The sequence was obtained from a woman aged 18 to 35 in good health. Sequencing used CD4+ T cells sorted from blood. The CDR3 nucleotides read TGTGCCAGCGGACAGGGTCCCAGACAGCCCCAGCATTTT. It yields the protein CASGQGPRQPQHF.